This paragraph covers one T cell receptor beta chain sequence. Its antigen is not identified. TCRdb reprocessed the 5' RACE reads via MiXCR and lists one record per CDR3 protein. Among more than 110,000 distinct CDR3 sequences listed, less than 25% were seen once. J was trimmed by 5 bases and V by 1 base; bases with no gene match: 13. The germline gives CDR1 KGHDR, CDR2 SFDVKD. This CDR3 comprises 18 residues. The sample comes from a study of T-cell memory formation after mild COVID-19. Findings and caveats of the study: Researchers could not confirm that second-wave clones peaking on day 37 targeted SARS-CoV-2.

The gene calls are TRBV24-1 and TRBJ2-3, with 8 bases matching TRBD1. This TCR was recovered from an adult woman who had mild COVID-19 (a few samples of this study predate the infection). Cell type and time point are not known. Specimen: PBMCs or a T cell subset sorted from them (not recorded which). CDR3 sequence: CATSDFAAFGQGGDTQYF. The CDR3 coding sequence is TGTGCCACCAGTGATTTTGCGGCATTTGGACAGGGTGGAGATACGCAGTATTTT.